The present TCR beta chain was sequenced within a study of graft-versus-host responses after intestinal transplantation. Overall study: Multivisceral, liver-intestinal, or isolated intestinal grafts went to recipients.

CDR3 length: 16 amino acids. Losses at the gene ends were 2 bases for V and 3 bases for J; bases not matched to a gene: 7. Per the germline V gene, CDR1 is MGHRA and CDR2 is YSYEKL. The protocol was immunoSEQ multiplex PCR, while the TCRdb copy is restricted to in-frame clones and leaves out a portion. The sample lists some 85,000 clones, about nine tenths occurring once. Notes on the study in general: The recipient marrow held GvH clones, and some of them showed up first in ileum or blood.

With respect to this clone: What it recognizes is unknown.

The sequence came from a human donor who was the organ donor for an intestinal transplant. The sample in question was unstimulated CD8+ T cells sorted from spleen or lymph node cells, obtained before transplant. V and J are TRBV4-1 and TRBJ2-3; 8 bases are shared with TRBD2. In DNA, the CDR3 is TGCGCCAGCAGCCAACGGGAGGGGGGCCTGACAGATACGCAGTATTTT. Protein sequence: CASSQREGGLTDTQYF.